A selection of T cell receptor beta chains follows, all from one sample in a study of T cell responses to AZD1222 COVID-19 vaccine. Assay used: immunoSEQ multiplex PCR; TCRdb lists only in-frame clones, some missing. The top ten clones hold about 3.5% of a sample with 150,000 to 200,000 clones, over 85% of them seen once. The source was peripheral blood, collected 28 days after the second dose of the MenACWY control vaccine. The receptors derive from an adult who received the MenACWY meningococcal vaccine as a control. CDR3s include the opening cysteine and the closing phenylalanine or tryptophan. D genes are given only for firm matches. The listing skips clone size in some rows; elsewhere it reads once, few, many or a size class.

D gene	clone size	V gene	J gene	CDR3 DNA	CDR3 protein
NA	NA	TRBV27	TRBJ2-2	TGTGCCAGCAGGGCTACCGGGGAGCTGTTTTTT	CASRATGELFF
NA	NA	TRBV7-2	TRBJ2-2	TGTGCCAGCAGGGATTTTAGGTCCGGGGAGCTGTTTTTT	CASRDFRSGELFF
TRBD1	NA	TRBV9	TRBJ1-4	TGTGCCAGCAGCGTAGACAGGGGGTACGAAAAACTGTTTTTT	CASSVDRGYEKLFF
NA	NA	TRBV24-1	TRBJ1-4	TGTGCCACCAGTGATCCAACGGGACTGTTTTTT	CATSDPTGLFF
NA	NA	TRBV4-1	TRBJ2-7	TGCGCCAGCAGCCTAGATGGCGAGCAGTACTTC	CASSLDGEQYF
TRBD1	NA	TRBV6-5	TRBJ1-1	TGTGCCAGCAGTTACTCGGACAGGGGGCCGGGCACTGAAGCTTTCTTT	CASSYSDRGPGTEAFF
NA	NA	TRBV9	TRBJ1-2	TGTGCCAGCAGGGGGAACTATGGCTACACCTTC	CASRGNYGYTF
NA	NA	TRBV9	TRBJ2-5	TGTGCCAGCAGCGAAAACACGGGGGTCGCAGAGACCCAGTACTTC	CASSENTGVAETQYF
NA	NA	TRBV6-1	TRBJ1-2	TGTGCCAGCAGTGAAGCGAGGGGAGCTAACTATGGCTACACCTTC	CASSEARGANYGYTF
TRBD2	NA	TRBV5-4	TRBJ2-7	TGTGCCAGCAGTATCCCTGGCGGGACTAGTCACTACGAGCAGTACTTC	CASSIPGGTSHYEQYF
NA	NA	TRBV7-9	TRBJ1-2	TGTGCCAGCAGCTTAATTGGGACCCGCGTTACCTTC	CASSLIGTRVTF
TRBD2	NA	TRBV27	TRBJ2-7	TGTGCCAGCACCCGTTCAAGCAGGGAGGGCGAGCAGTACTTC	CASTRSSREGEQYF
NA	NA	TRBV14	TRBJ2-1	TGTGCCAGACTGACGAGGGGGAGGGCCCCCCACAATGAGCAGTTCTTC	CARLTRGRAPHNEQFF
NA	NA	TRBV14	TRBJ1-2	TGTGCCAGCAGCCAAGACCTAAACTATGGCTACACCTTC	CASSQDLNYGYTF
TRBD1	NA	TRBV5-1	TRBJ1-1	TGCGCCAGCAGCGCGACAGGGGACTGGAACACTGAAGCTTTCTTT	CASSATGDWNTEAFF
TRBD1	NA	TRBV6-4	TRBJ1-2	TGTGCCAGCAGTGACACGGACAGGGGTTCTGGCTACACCTTC	CASSDTDRGSGYTF
TRBD2	NA	TRBV3-1/TRBV3-2	TRBJ2-5	TGTGCCAGCAGCCAAGTCCTAGCGGGAGGTGGGACCCAGTACTTC	CASSQVLAGGGTQYF
TRBD1	NA	TRBV4-1	TRBJ1-6	TGCGCCAGCAGCCAGGGACAGTACAATTCACCCCTCCACTTT	CASSQGQYNSPLHF
TRBD1	once	TRBV9	TRBJ1-6	TGTGCCAGCAGCCTCGCGCGGGGACAGCCCAATTCACCCCTCCACTTT	CASSLARGQPNSPLHF
NA	NA	TRBV27	TRBJ2-5	TGTGCCAGCAGTTTATCGCGGCTACAGGAGACCCAGTACTTC	CASSLSRLQETQYF
NA	NA	TRBV7-8	TRBJ1-5	TGTGCCAGCAGCCCCGGCGTAAGCAATCAGCCCCAGCATTTT	CASSPGVSNQPQHF
NA	NA	TRBV19	TRBJ1-5	TGTGCCAGTAGTAACTACAATCAGCCCCAGCATTTT	CASSNYNQPQHF
NA	NA	TRBV30	TRBJ1-1	TGTGCCTGGGGGGAGGGACCGGCTGGCACTGAAGCTTTCTTT	CAWGEGPAGTEAFF
NA	NA	TRBV23-1	TRBJ2-2	TGCGCCAGCAGTCAATCTCAAACAGGCCGTACCGGGGAGCTGTTTTTT	CASSQSQTGRTGELFF
NA	NA	TRBV7-2	TRBJ1-3	TGTGCCAGCAGCTCCCGGACAGTCTCTGGAAACACCATATATTTT	CASSSRTVSGNTIYF
NA	NA	TRBV10-3	TRBJ1-1	TGTGCCGGGGGGGTGGGACTGAACACTGAAGCTTTCTTT	CAGGVGLNTEAFF
NA	NA	TRBV25-1	TRBJ1-4	TGTGCCAGCAGTGAATATGAAGGGAGCAGGGTAGATGAAAAACTGTTTTTT	CASSEYEGSRVDEKLFF
NA	NA	TRBV16	TRBJ1-1	TGTGCCGCCTCAGGAGGGACTGAAGCTTTCTTT	CAASGGTEAFF
NA	NA	TRBV12-3/TRBV12-4	TRBJ1-1	TGTGCCAGCAGTTTAGCCATGAACACTGAAGCTTTCTTT	CASSLAMNTEAFF
NA	NA	TRBV11-3	TRBJ1-4	TGTGCCAGCAGCCGGGGGTGGGGGATCGCTAATGAAAAACTGTTTTTT	CASSRGWGIANEKLFF
TRBD2	NA	TRBV6-5	TRBJ2-1	TGTGCCAGCGAGACTAGCGGGGGGTACAATGAGCAGTTCTTC	CASETSGGYNEQFF
NA	NA	TRBV7-2	TRBJ2-1	TGTGCCAGCAGCCGTTGGCGTAGGACATTGGACAATGAGCAGTTCTTC	CASSRWRRTLDNEQFF
NA	NA	TRBV7-9	TRBJ2-1	TGTGCCAGCGTAGGGCGGGACTTCTACAATGAGCAGTTCTTC	CASVGRDFYNEQFF
NA	NA	TRBV4-3	TRBJ1-1	TGCGCCAGCAGCCAAGATCAGGCTGGGTGGGGGAACACTGAAGCTTTCTTT	CASSQDQAGWGNTEAFF
NA	NA	TRBV12-5	TRBJ1-1	TGTGCTAGTGTCTGGGGGGGTGAAGCTTTCTTT	CASVWGGEAFF
NA	NA	TRBV6-1	TRBJ1-6	TGTGCCAGCAGTGAGGCGGGCAGGGGTAATTCACCCCTCCACTTT	CASSEAGRGNSPLHF